This TCR beta chain derives from a study of shared clonotypes between healthy human individuals. Broader study findings: The expectation was that sequencing depth would affect clonotype sharing among donors. Approximately 5.1% was the fraction of naive CD4 clonotypes found shared across several donors.

With regard to this clone: Its specificity is not known.

Germline CDR1 is SEHNR and CDR2 is FQNEAQ (reference sequence). With 10 bases removed from V and 0 bases from J, the gap between germline ends came to 13 bases. The CDR3 length is 14 residues. A CD45RA-negative memory subset and a CD45RA+ naive subset were separated from the CD4+ cells. Clones were sequenced by immunoSEQ multiplex PCR, and TCRdb holds only the in-frame ones, with some missing. The repertoire consists of around 700,000 clones, with 55% to 85% occurring once and the leading ten covering 1.5% to 2%. The sequence came from a woman aged 25 to 39 in good health. Sequencing used memory CD4+ T cells sorted from blood. Subset given: CD45RA-negative fraction. This sequence joins TRBV7-9 and TRBJ1-3, with D perhaps matching TRBD1 (5 bases). The CDR3 loop reads CAISGAHSGNTIYF. The CDR3 DNA reads TGTGCCATTTCCGGGGCTCACTCTGGAAACACCATATATTTT. Full variable domain (outside the CDR3, taken from reference TRBV7-9 and TRBJ1-3): DTGVSQNPRHKITKRGQNVTFRCDPISEHNRLYWYRQTLGQGPEFLTYFQNEAQLEKSRLLSDRFSAERPKGSFSTLEIQRTEQGDSAMYLCAISGAHSGNTIYFGEGSWLTVV.